This entry features one TCR beta chain sequence. Its antigen is as yet unknown. TCRdb's copy holds only in-frame clones and misses some; the assay was immunoSEQ multiplex PCR. The table records more than 65,000 clones, 84% of them present only once. The length of the CDR3 is 12 residues. Germline values: CDR1 KGHSH, CDR2 LQKENI. V was trimmed by 5 bases and J by 6 bases, leaving 10 bases between them. The source of the sample is a study of OX40 agonist ivuxolimab in advanced cancers. Study-wide results and limits: Expanded clones belonging to CD8+ T cells outnumbered, on average, those of CD4+.

J is TRBJ1-2 and V is TRBV18; D is ambiguous. Source: CD4+ or CD8+ T cells sorted from blood, taken in a trial of the OX40 agonist ivuxolimab. The TCR sequence derives from an adult with an advanced solid tumor such as melanoma, head and neck, liver or kidney cancer. The CDR3 nucleotides read TGTGCCAGCTCAGTGTCTGGGGATGGCTACACCTTC. It yields the protein CASSVSGDGYTF.